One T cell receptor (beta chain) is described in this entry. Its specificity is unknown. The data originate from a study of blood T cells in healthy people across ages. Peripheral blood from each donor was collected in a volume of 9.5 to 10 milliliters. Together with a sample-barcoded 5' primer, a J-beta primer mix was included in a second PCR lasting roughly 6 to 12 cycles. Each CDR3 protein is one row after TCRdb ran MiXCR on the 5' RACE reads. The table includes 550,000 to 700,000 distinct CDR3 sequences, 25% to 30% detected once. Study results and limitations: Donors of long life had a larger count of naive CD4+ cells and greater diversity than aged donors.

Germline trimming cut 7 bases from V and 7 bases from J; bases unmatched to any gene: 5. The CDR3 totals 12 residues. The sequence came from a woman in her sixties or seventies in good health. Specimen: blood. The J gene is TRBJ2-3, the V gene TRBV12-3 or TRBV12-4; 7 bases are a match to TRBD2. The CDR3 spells CASNRLAHTQYF. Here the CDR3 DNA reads TGTGCCAGCAACCGACTAGCCCATACGCAGTATTTT.